What follows are 7 T cell receptor beta chains derived from one specimen sequenced in a study of blood T cell repertoires in COVID-19. Assay used: immunoSEQ multiplex PCR; TCRdb lists only in-frame clones, some missing. Of 200,000 to 250,000 clones listed, about 85% are singletons. Sample: peripheral blood. These receptors all come from an older woman who had recovered from COVID-19.

This clone was seen a handful of times. The chain is built from TRBV5-1 and TRBJ1-2; D is undetermined. V dropped 0 bases and J dropped 4 bases, with 10 bases sitting between them. CDR3 size: 14 residues. Germline values: CDR1 SGHRS, CDR2 YFSETQ. CDR3 bases: TGCGCCAGCAGCTTGGTAGCACGGCCCTATGGCTACACCTTC. Protein: CASSLVARPYGYTF.

In its sample, this clone was seen a few times. The gene calls are TRBV7-2 and TRBJ2-7; TRBD2 matches at 16 bases. V lost 1 base to trimming and J lost 6 bases; unmatched junction nucleotides: 3. Germline-derived CDR1 and CDR2 are SGHTA and FQGNSA. The CDR3 extends over 16 amino acids. The CDR3 loop reads CASSLVGTSGGAEQYF. CDR3 sequence (DNA): TGTGCCAGCAGCTTAGTAGGGACTAGCGGGGGGGCCGAGCAGTACTTC.

The chain has TRBV10-3 and TRBJ1-5; D perhaps matches TRBD1 (5 bases). V lost 2 bases, J lost 1 base, and 15 bases lay in between. The length of the CDR3 is 17 residues. Germline-derived CDR1 and CDR2 are ENHRY and SYGVKD. The CDR3, as DNA: TGTGCCATCAGTGAGGGTCCAGGGATGCAAAGCAATCAGCCCCAGCATTTT. Its translation: CAISEGPGMQSNQPQHF.

V usage is TRBV5-1 and J usage is TRBJ1-1, with 12 nucleotides matching TRBD1. The CDR3 contains 18 residues. Unmatched junction bases numbered 11, after V lost 4 bases and J lost 1 base. In germline, CDR1 is SGHRS, CDR2 YFSETQ. The CDR3 sequence is CASSQTGTGGITNTEAFF. CDR3 bases: TGCGCCAGCAGCCAAACCGGGACAGGGGGCATAACGAACACTGAAGCTTTCTTT.

This chain links TRBV3-1 (or the pseudogene TRBV3-2) with TRBJ2-7, with 7 nucleotides matching TRBD1. The CDR3 consists of 14 residues. The V and J ends lost 4 bases and 3 bases, in that order; junction bases with no gene match: 6. Germline CDR1 is LGHDT and CDR2 is YNNKEL (reference sequence). CDR3 nucleotides: TGTGCCAGCAGCCTACAGGGGACCCTCTACGAGCAGTACTTC. Its protein product is CASSLQGTLYEQYF.

This clone appeared a few times. The rearrangement uses TRBV15 and TRBJ2-1; TRBD2 matches at 8 bases. Germline-derived CDR1 and CDR2 are LNHNV and YYDKDF (reference sequence). The J segment lost 4 bases and the V segment lost 3 bases, leaving 5 bases of the junction unmatched. The CDR3 loop spans 15 amino acids. This CDR3 reads CATSSPGLGYNEQFF. The CDR3, as DNA: TGTGCCACCAGCAGTCCGGGACTAGGGTACAATGAGCAGTTCTTC.

This chain uses TRBV5-1 with TRBJ1-1; 7 bases align to TRBD1. V shed 6 bases and J 1 base; nucleotides not matched to a gene: 3. CDR1 is SGHRS and CDR2 is YFSETQ in the germline V gene. The CDR3 has 13 residues. In DNA, the CDR3 is TGCGCCAGCAAAGGACAGGAGAACACTGAAGCTTTCTTT. Its translation is CASKGQENTEAFF.